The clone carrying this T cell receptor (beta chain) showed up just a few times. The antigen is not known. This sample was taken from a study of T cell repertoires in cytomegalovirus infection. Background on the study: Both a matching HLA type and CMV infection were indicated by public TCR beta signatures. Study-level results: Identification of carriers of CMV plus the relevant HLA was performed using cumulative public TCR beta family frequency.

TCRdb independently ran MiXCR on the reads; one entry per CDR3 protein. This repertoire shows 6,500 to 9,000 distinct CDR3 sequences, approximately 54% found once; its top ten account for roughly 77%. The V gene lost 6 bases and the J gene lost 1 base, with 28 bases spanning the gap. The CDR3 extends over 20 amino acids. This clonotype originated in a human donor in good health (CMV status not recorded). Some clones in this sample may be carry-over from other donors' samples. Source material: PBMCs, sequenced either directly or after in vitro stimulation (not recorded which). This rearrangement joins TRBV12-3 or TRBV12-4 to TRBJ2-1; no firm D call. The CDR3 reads CASSSLSLLLLERSYNEQFF. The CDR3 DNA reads TGTGCCAGCAGCTCCCTAAGCCTCCTTTTGTTAGAAAGGTCCTACAATGAGCAGTTCTTC.